The rows below give T cell receptor beta chains drawn from one sample of a study of blood T cell repertoires in COVID-19. This table comes from immunoSEQ multiplex PCR, and its TCRdb copy is limited to in-frame clones, with some not included. The sample records hundreds of thousands of clones, 70% to 80% being singletons. The material sequenced was peripheral blood. These receptors were taken from a woman aged 80 or older with acute or convalescent COVID-19. CDR3s include the opening cysteine and the closing phenylalanine or tryptophan. A D gene is named only where the DNA matches it firmly. Clone size is not always given. Where it is, it says once, few, many or a class for expanded clones.

clone size	D gene	V gene	J gene	CDR3 protein	CDR3 DNA
.	.	TRBV2	TRBJ2-5	CASWAGLYYEETQYF	TGTGCCAGCTGGGCCGGACTTTACTACGAAGAGACCCAGTACTTC
.	.	TRBV5-1	TRBJ1-3	CASSLVPSTFSGNTIYF	TGCGCCAGCAGCTTGGTTCCAAGCACCTTCTCTGGAAACACCATATATTTT
few	.	TRBV7-6	TRBJ1-4	CASSLDAGQVVRKLFF	TGTGCCAGCAGCTTAGATGCTGGGCAGGTCGTACGAAAACTGTTTTTT
.	.	TRBV7-9	TRBJ1-5	CASSQQQGRNQPQHF	TGTGCCAGCAGCCAACAACAGGGCCGTAATCAGCCCCAGCATTTT
few	.	TRBV6-2/TRBV6-3	TRBJ2-7	CASSYSPASSYEQYF	TGTGCCAGCAGTTACTCCCCCGCGAGCTCCTACGAGCAGTACTTC
.	TRBD1	TRBV4-3	TRBJ2-7	CASSQVGTGRYEQYF	TGCGCCAGCAGCCAAGTGGGGACAGGGAGATACGAGCAGTACTTC
once	.	TRBV7-9	TRBJ1-5	CASSLDAAEGNQPQHF	TGTGCCAGCAGCTTAGATGCGGCAGAAGGCAATCAGCCCCAGCATTTT
.	.	TRBV6-5	TRBJ1-5	CASGREYGQPQHF	TGTGCCAGCGGTAGGGAGTACGGTCAGCCCCAGCATTTT
.	.	TRBV29-1	TRBJ1-2	CSVDSPGGYTF	TGCAGCGTTGATAGCCCGGGAGGCTACACCTTC
.	.	TRBV19	TRBJ2-5	CASSTQQGGETQYF	TGTGCCAGTAGTACCCAACAGGGCGGTGAGACCCAGTACTTC
few	.	TRBV18	TRBJ2-2	CASSPILQGFATGELFF	TGTGCCAGCTCCCCAATATTACAGGGATTCGCCACCGGGGAGCTGTTTTTT
.	.	TRBV25-1	TRBJ1-2	CASSGDTLGSYTF	TGTGCCAGCAGTGGGGACACGCTGGGGAGCTACACCTTC
.	TRBD2	TRBV27	TRBJ2-7	CASMGRAYEQYF	TGTGCCAGCATGGGGAGGGCGTACGAGCAGTACTTC
few	.	TRBV20-1	TRBJ1-2	CSATSNYGYTF	TGCAGTGCTACCTCTAACTATGGCTACACCTTC
.	TRBD1	TRBV2	TRBJ1-2	CASRDRGGYGYTF	TGTGCCAGCAGGGACAGGGGGGGTTATGGCTACACCTTC
.	.	TRBV15	TRBJ2-5	CATSRYGSQETQYF	TGTGCCACCAGTCGATACGGGAGCCAAGAGACCCAGTACTTC
once	TRBD2	TRBV9	TRBJ2-3	CASSALTSGLSTDTQYF	TGTGCCAGCAGCGCCTTAACTAGCGGCCTAAGCACAGATACGCAGTATTTT
.	.	TRBV30	TRBJ1-5	CAWSLTVGNQPQHF	TGTGCCTGGAGCCTGACAGTTGGCAATCAGCCCCAGCATTTT
.	.	TRBV7-2	TRBJ1-6	CASSLEAGYNSPLHF	TGTGCCAGCAGCTTAGAGGCGGGTTATAATTCACCCCTCCACTTT
.	TRBD1	TRBV6-2/TRBV6-3	TRBJ2-7	CASSVDRARPYEQYF	TGTGCCAGCAGCGTCGACAGGGCTAGACCCTACGAGCAGTACTTC